This is a list of T cell receptor beta chains from one sample in a study of T cells after yellow fever vaccination. TCRdb re-called the 5' RACE reads through MiXCR, storing one row per CDR3 protein. The sample holds roughly 320,000 distinct CDR3 sequences; roughly a tenth are singletons and the top ten take 2.5% to 4%. The sample consisted of CD4+ T cells sorted from PBMCs, taken 45 days after the yellow fever booster vaccination. The receptors were sampled from a man between 18 and 29 years old who received the YFV17D yellow fever vaccine. Each CDR3 is given with its conserved first and last residue. A D gene is named only where the DNA matches it firmly. A row's size may be missing; if present it is once, few, many or a size class.

size,J,V,D,DNA,CDR3
.,TRBJ2-5,TRBV9,TRBD2,TGTGCCAGCAGCGTTAGCGGGGGGGCGGTGACCCAGTACTTC,CASSVSGGAVTQYF
few,TRBJ1-1,TRBV20-1,TRBD1,TGCAGTGCCACTACAGGGGCATCGAACACTGAAGCTTTCTTT,CSATTGASNTEAFF
few,TRBJ2-3,TRBV10-3,.,TGTGCCATCAGTGCTCAGCCAGATACGCAGTATTTT,CAISAQPDTQYF
few,TRBJ1-2,TRBV20-1,.,TGCAGTGCCCCCACCCTCGGTAACTATGGCTACACCTTC,CSAPTLGNYGYTF
.,TRBJ1-1,TRBV12-3/TRBV12-4,TRBD1,TGTGCCAGCAGTCCTTATGGACAGGGTAGGGGTGAAGCTTTCTTT,CASSPYGQGRGEAFF
.,TRBJ2-1,TRBV20-1,.,TGCAGTGCTAAACGGCACAATGAGCAGTTCTTC,CSAKRHNEQFF
few,TRBJ2-1,TRBV5-6,TRBD2,TGTGCCAGCAGCTTGGGAGGACTAGCGGCGAGCTCCTACAATGAGCAGTTCTTC,CASSLGGLAASSYNEQFF
few,TRBJ1-2,TRBV28,.,TGTGCCAGCAGTTTGGATCTCCTTGGAGCCCACGGGAACCGTGGCTACACCTTC,CASSLDLLGAHGNRGYTF
.,TRBJ1-1,TRBV7-2,.,TGTGCCAGCAGCTTAGGGAGGGCCTTGAACACTGAAGCTTTCTTT,CASSLGRALNTEAFF
.,TRBJ2-7,TRBV7-2,.,TGTGCCAGCAGCCGAGAATACTCCTACGAGCAGTACTTC,CASSREYSYEQYF
.,TRBJ1-1,TRBV7-2,.,TGTGCCAGCAGCTTCGTGGGACTTTCGAACACTGAAGCTTTCTTT,CASSFVGLSNTEAFF
many,TRBJ2-1,TRBV12-3/TRBV12-4,TRBD2,TGTGCCAGCAGTTGGGAGGGGTACAATGAGCAGTTCTTC,CASSWEGYNEQFF
few,TRBJ1-6,TRBV5-1,.,TGCGCCAGCAGCTTGGCCGGGCCCGAGAATTCACCCCTCCACTTT,CASSLAGPENSPLHF
.,TRBJ2-3,TRBV29-1,TRBD1,TGCAGCGTTTCAGGACAGGGTGGGTCAGATACGCAGTATTTT,CSVSGQGGSDTQYF
many,TRBJ2-2,TRBV4-2,.,TGTGCCAGCAGCCAAGAGTGGAGGTCGGGCACCGGGGAGCTGTTTTTT,CASSQEWRSGTGELFF
.,TRBJ2-4,TRBV7-9,TRBD1,TGTGCCAGCAGCTTAGGGACTTTCGTAGAGACAGGGGCAAACATTCAGTACTTC,CASSLGTFVETGANIQYF
.,TRBJ2-1,TRBV6-5,.,TGTGCCAGCAGGGGAAGAGCGGGCTACAATGAGCAGTTCTTC,CASRGRAGYNEQFF
few,TRBJ1-2,TRBV7-2,.,TGTGCCAGCTGCCGGACCCCGCAGGATGGCTACACCTTC,CASCRTPQDGYTF
few,TRBJ1-1,TRBV28,.,TGTGCCAGCAGTTTCCCGCTCGGACAGAGGAGCGCTGAAGCTTTCTTT,CASSFPLGQRSAEAFF
few,TRBJ1-4,TRBV7-9,TRBD1,TGTGCCAGCAGCTTGACAGGGGGGGTTGAAAAACTGTTTTTT,CASSLTGGVEKLFF
.,TRBJ1-1,TRBV14,.,TGTGCCAGCAGCCCCCGAGGTAGCACTGAAGCTTTCTTT,CASSPRGSTEAFF
.,TRBJ2-7,TRBV12-3/TRBV12-4,.,TGTGCCAGCAGTGGGACCCTGCTTTCGAGCTCCTACGAGCAGTACTTC,CASSGTLLSSSYEQYF
few,TRBJ2-7,TRBV6-1,.,TGTGCCAGCAGTGAAGTACCTCGGGAGCAGTACTTC,CASSEVPREQYF
few,TRBJ1-2,TRBV4-3,TRBD1,TGCGCCAGCAGCCAAGACATCACAGGGGTAATGTATGGCTACACCTTC,CASSQDITGVMYGYTF
few,TRBJ2-3,TRBV20-1,.,TGCAGTGCTAGAGAAGCTCGGGATACGCAGTATTTT,CSAREARDTQYF
many,TRBJ2-4,TRBV18,TRBD2,TGTGCCAGCTCACCACGTACTCTAGCGGGGTTTGACATTCAGTACTTC,CASSPRTLAGFDIQYF
.,TRBJ1-1,TRBV10-3,.,TGTGCCATCAGTCCCCAGGGTAGGCTGAACACTGAAGCTTTCTTT,CAISPQGRLNTEAFF
few,TRBJ1-6,TRBV10-3,.,TGTGCCATCAGCAGGGAAGTCTATTCACCCCTCCACTTT,CAISREVYSPLHF
.,TRBJ2-2,TRBV4-3,.,TGCGCCAGCAGCCAAAGGGCCGGGGAGCTGTTTTTT,CASSQRAGELFF
.,TRBJ1-5,TRBV6-2/TRBV6-3,.,TGTGCCAGCAGTCCCCGCCTTCAGCCCCAGCATTTT,CASSPRLQPQHF